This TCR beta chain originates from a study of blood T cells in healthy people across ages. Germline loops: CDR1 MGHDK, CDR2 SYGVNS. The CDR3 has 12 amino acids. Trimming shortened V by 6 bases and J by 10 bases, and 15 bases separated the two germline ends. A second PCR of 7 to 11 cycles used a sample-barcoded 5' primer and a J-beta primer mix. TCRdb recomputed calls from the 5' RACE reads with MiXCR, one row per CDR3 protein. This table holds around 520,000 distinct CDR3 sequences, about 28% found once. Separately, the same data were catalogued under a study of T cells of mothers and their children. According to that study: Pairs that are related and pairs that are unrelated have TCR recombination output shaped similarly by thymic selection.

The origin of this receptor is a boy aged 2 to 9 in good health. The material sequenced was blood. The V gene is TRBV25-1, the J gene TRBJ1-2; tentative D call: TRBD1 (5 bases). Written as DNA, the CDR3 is TGTGCCAGCAGGAAGGCCTCTGGGGCCTACACCTTC. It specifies CASRKASGAYTF.